What follows are 24 T cell receptor beta chains derived from one specimen sequenced in a study of shared clonotypes between healthy human individuals. Sequenced by immunoSEQ multiplex PCR; TCRdb stores in-frame clones only, minus some. The top ten hold about 0.36% of the sample, which has 2 million to 2.5 million clones, 85% to 95% seen once. Specimen: naive CD4+ T cells from PBMCs. The subset here: CD45RA+ positively selected. These receptors all stem from a young man in good health. Some clones in this sample may be carry-over from other donors' samples.

The rearrangement links TRBV30 to TRBJ2-3; 11 nucleotides align to TRBD1. This CDR3 is built from 13 residues. Germline CDR1 and CDR2: GTSNPN and SVGIG (reference sequence). Trimming removed 7 bases from V and 7 bases from J; junction bases left unmatched: 7. The CDR3 region is CALGTGGLNTQYF. CDR3 DNA: TGTGCCTTGGGGACAGGGGGGCTAAATACGCAGTATTTT.

A remark on this clone: The sample holds other DNA sequences that translate to the same CDR3. CDR3 region: CSVGTGDNQPQHF. CDR3 DNA: TGCAGCGTTGGGACAGGCGACAATCAGCCCCAGCATTTT. The chain links TRBV29-1 to TRBJ1-5; 7 bases map to TRBD1. Losses at the gene ends were 4 bases for V and 3 bases for J; bases not matched to a gene: 3. Germline CDR1 and CDR2: SQVTM and ANQGSEA. There are 13 residues in the CDR3.

CDR3 protein: CASSEGILRIYATGYTF. The CDR3, as DNA: TGTGCCAGCAGTGAAGGGATATTGCGGATTTATGCAACGGGCTACACCTTC. This chain connects TRBV2 to TRBJ1-2; D unclear. CDR1 is SNHLY, CDR2 FYNNEI, per germline. V lost 1 base to trimming and J lost 8 bases, with 23 bases between them. The CDR3 runs to 17 residues.

This chain uses TRBV6-5 with TRBJ1-2; 9 bases map to TRBD1. Unmatched junction bases numbered 8, after V lost 6 bases and J lost 3 bases. Germline-derived CDR1 and CDR2 are MNHEY and SVGAGI. The CDR3 is 15 amino acids. The CDR3 sequence: CASSDSGTGHYGYTF. The CDR3 coding sequence is TGTGCCAGCAGCGACTCCGGGACAGGGCACTATGGCTACACCTTC.

The gene calls are TRBV18 and TRBJ2-2, with D perhaps matching TRBD2 (6 bases). V was clipped by 3 bases and J by 6 bases, with 17 bases between them. The CDR3 consists of 16 residues. Germline values: CDR1 KGHSH, CDR2 LQKENI. CDR3 DNA sequence: TGTGCCAGCTCACCTCTACGGGAGATGTATCCCGGGGAGCTGTTTTTT. It translates to CASSPLREMYPGELFF.

This chain uses TRBV27 with TRBJ2-5, with a possible D match to TRBD1 (7 bases). CDR1 is MNHEY, CDR2 SMNVEV, per germline (reference sequence). The CDR3 length is 16 residues. V lost 7 bases to trimming and J lost 3 bases, with 21 bases between them. The CDR3, as DNA: TGTGCCAGCAACCTCCGGGCGGGGACAGACAAAGAGACCCAGTACTTC. Its translation is CASNLRAGTDKETQYF.

The V call is TRBV6-6, the J call TRBJ2-2, with 11 positions matching TRBD2. This CDR3 spans 16 amino acids. The V and J ends lost 8 bases and 4 bases, in that order; junction bases with no gene match: 9. Germline V gives CDR1 MNHNY, CDR2 SVGAGI (reference sequence). CDR3 DNA sequence: TGTGCCAGCGGGAGTAGCGGGAGGGCCCCCACCGGGGAGCTGTTTTTT. As protein: CASGSSGRAPTGELFF.

The gene calls are TRBV5-1 and TRBJ2-7; D is possibly TRBD2 (5 bases). V lost 0 bases and J lost 2, with 15 bases in between. The CDR3 covers 16 residues. The germline CDR1 and CDR2 sequences are SGHRS and YFSETQ. The CDR3 sequence: CASSLALAGAAYEQYF. The CDR3 DNA is TGCGCCAGCAGCTTGGCTCTAGCCGGAGCAGCCTACGAGCAGTACTTC.

This rearrangement joins TRBV7-9 to TRBJ2-7, with D possibly matching TRBD1 (6 bases). The CDR3 consists of 16 residues. The V gene lost 3 bases and the J gene lost 5 bases, with 20 bases spanning the gap. Germline assignment: CDR1 SEHNR and CDR2 FQNEAQ (reference sequence). The CDR3 sequence: CASSFILGRTVDEQYF. CDR3 nucleotides: TGTGCCAGCAGCTTTATTTTAGGCAGGACAGTAGACGAGCAGTACTTC.

V and J are TRBV5-1 and TRBJ1-4, with D unresolved. The V gene lost 2 bases and the J gene lost 3 bases, with 5 bases spanning the gap. Germline-derived CDR1 and CDR2 are SGHRS and YFSETQ. This CDR3 region has 13 residues. CDR3 loop: CASSFDANEKLFF. Here the CDR3 DNA reads TGCGCCAGCAGCTTTGATGCTAATGAAAAACTGTTTTTT.

The chain joins TRBV29-1 to TRBJ1-3; D uncertain. This CDR3 comprises 11 residues. V was cut by 8 bases and J by 2 bases, with 7 bases left in between. Germline lookup yields CDR1 SQVTM and CDR2 ANQGSEA. The CDR3 protein is CSSWTGNTIYF. Here the CDR3 DNA reads TGCAGCTCCTGGACTGGAAACACCATATATTTT.

The rearrangement uses TRBV5-1 and TRBJ1-2; 7 nucleotides align to TRBD1. Germline lookup yields CDR1 SGHRS and CDR2 YFSETQ. J gave up 2 bases and V 4 bases, and 5 bases lay outside the gene matches. There are 14 residues in the CDR3. The CDR3, as DNA: TGCGCCAGCAGCCCGCCGACAGGGAACTATGGCTACACCTTC. Translating it yields CASSPPTGNYGYTF. The full variable domain, rest sourced from reference TRBV5-1 and TRBJ1-2, is KAGVTQTPRYLIKTRGQQVTLSCSPISGHRSVSWYQQTPGQGLQFLFEYFSETQRNKGNFPGRFSGRQFSNSRSEMNVSTLELGDSALYLCASSPPTGNYGYTFGSGTRLTVV.

The chain links TRBV7-3 to TRBJ2-2; D uncertain. This CDR3 is 16 amino acids long. Trimming removed 5 bases from V and 2 bases from J, with 15 bases in between. The V gene's germline CDR1 is SGHTA and CDR2 FQGTGA. CDR3 in DNA: TGTGCCAGCAGCCGCCGGTTCGACTCCAACACCGGGGAGCTGTTTTTT. This translates into CASSRRFDSNTGELFF. The whole variable domain, remainder taken from reference TRBV7-3 and TRBJ2-2, is GAGVSQTPSNKVTEKGKYVELRCDPISGHTALYWYRQSLGQGPEFLIYFQGTGAADDSGLPNDRFFAVRPEGSVSTLKIQRTERGDSAVYLCASSRRFDSNTGELFFGEGSRLTVL.

The V call is TRBV18, the J call TRBJ2-7; 7 nucleotides match TRBD1. V lost 3 bases, J lost 3 bases, and 23 bases stayed unmatched. This CDR3 is built from 20 residues. The germline V gene encodes CDR1 KGHSH and CDR2 LQKENI. The DNA of the CDR3 is TGTGCCAGCTCACCTTTACCCGGGACAGCCGGGACCCAGTTGTTCTACGAGCAGTACTTC. This sequence encodes CASSPLPGTAGTQLFYEQYF. The full variable domain, with the rest looked up from reference TRBV18 and TRBJ2-7, is NAGVMQNPRHLVRRRGQEARLRCSPMKGHSHVYWYRQLPEEGLKFMVYLQKENIIDESGMPKERFSAEFPKEGPSILRIQQVVRGDSAAYFCASSPLPGTAGTQLFYEQYFGPGTRLTVT.

V and J are TRBV7-2 and TRBJ2-2; 11 bases map to TRBD2. The CDR3 extends over 19 amino acids. CDR1 is SGHTA and CDR2 is FQGNSA in the germline V gene. J lost 8 bases, V lost 0 bases, and 14 bases had no gene match. CDR3 nucleotides: TGTGCCAGCAGCTTAGCCTTCATAGCGGGAGGGCGGGGACCGGGGGAGCTGTTTTTT. Translated, it gives CASSLAFIAGGRGPGELFF.

This chain links TRBV10-1 with TRBJ2-2; 8 positions match TRBD2. The V segment lost 5 bases and the J segment 7 bases; nucleotides outside the gene matches: 9. In germline, CDR1 is WNHNN, CDR2 SYGVQD (reference sequence). The CDR3 is made up of 15 amino acids. The CDR3 region is CASSLDGRAGGELFF. CDR3 DNA sequence: TGCGCCAGCAGTTTAGACGGGAGGGCAGGCGGGGAGCTGTTTTTT.

There are a few counts of this clone. This chain uses TRBV5-5 with TRBJ1-5, with 9 bases that match TRBD1. This CDR3 comprises 14 residues. Looked up from germline, CDR1 is SGHKS and CDR2 is YYEKEE (reference sequence). Trimming took 4 bases from V and 5 from J; bases not matched to a gene: 4. The CDR3, as DNA: TGTGCCAGCAGCCAGGACAGGGGAGATCAGCCCCAGCATTTT. Translating gives CASSQDRGDQPQHF.

This clone appeared a single time. The sample holds other DNA sequences that translate to the same CDR3. The chain uses TRBV7-2 and TRBJ2-1; 12 positions match TRBD2. Germline CDR1 SGHTA, CDR2 FQGNSA. CDR3 length equals 15 residues. J lost 10 bases, V lost 2 bases, and 6 bases had no gene match. This CDR3 reads CASSLLAGGPGEQFF. The DNA for the CDR3 is TGTGCCAGCAGCTTACTAGCGGGAGGGCCGGGAGAGCAGTTCTTC.

In this sample, this clone turned up once. V usage is TRBV28 and J usage is TRBJ2-5, with a weak D call TRBD1 (7 bases). Germline V gene sequence: CDR1 MDHEN, CDR2 SYDVKM. Trimming stripped 5 bases from V and 9 bases from J, with 22 bases between. This CDR3 is 15 amino acids long. The CDR3 spells CASSLSGQPGVAQYF. Here the CDR3 DNA reads TGTGCCAGCAGTCTCTCGGGACAGCCGGGGGTGGCCCAGTACTTC.

For this clone: Other nucleotide sequences in the sample specify the same CDR3. The chain is built from TRBV5-1 and TRBJ2-5; the D is unclear. Germline CDR1 reads SGHRS; CDR2 reads YFSETQ. The V gene lost 5 bases and the J gene lost 5 bases, with 4 bases spanning the gap. This CDR3 is built from 10 residues. CDR3 protein: CASRGETQYF. The CDR3 DNA follows: TGCGCCAGCAGAGGGGAGACCCAGTACTTC.

The chain links TRBV27 to TRBJ2-3, with 7 bases lining up with TRBD1. The germline V gene has CDR1 MNHEY and CDR2 SMNVEV (reference sequence). The length of the CDR3 is 17 residues. J was trimmed by 2 bases and V by 4 bases; bases with no gene match: 12. The CDR3, as DNA: TGTGCCAGCAGTTCGCTTGACACAGGGGTTCCCACAGATACGCAGTATTTT. Translating it yields CASSSLDTGVPTDTQYF.

The V gene is TRBV6-6, the J gene TRBJ1-4; maybe TRBD1 (6 bases). V dropped 6 bases and J dropped 0 bases, with 14 bases sitting between them. Germline lookup yields CDR1 MNHNY and CDR2 SVGAGI (reference sequence). The CDR3 has 16 amino acids. DNA of the CDR3: TGTGCCAGCAGCTATCCCGACAGGTCAACTAATGAAAAACTGTTTTTT. The encoded protein is CASSYPDRSTNEKLFF.

The rearrangement links TRBV27 to TRBJ2-1; D unresolved. V was pared by 8 bases and J by 3 bases, with 5 bases between. This CDR3 is built from 11 residues. In germline, CDR1 is MNHEY, CDR2 SMNVEV (reference sequence). The DNA of the CDR3 is TGTGCCAGCGGATTCTACAATGAGCAGTTCTTC. Protein product: CASGFYNEQFF.

The chain links TRBV28 to TRBJ2-4; tentatively, D is TRBD1 (6 bases). The CDR3 is 13 residues long. V shed 5 bases and J shed 6 bases, with 11 bases lying between them. Germline V gene sequence: CDR1 MDHEN, CDR2 SYDVKM. The CDR3 reads CASSPIQGNIQYF. For the CDR3, the DNA is TGTGCCAGCAGTCCAATACAGGGAAACATTCAGTACTTC.